This T cell receptor (beta chain) was sequenced for a study of a mutant IDH1 vaccine in newly diagnosed glioma. Study details: Patients began vaccination 4-6 weeks after radiotherapy alone, or with temozolomide cycles. Patients under treatment included about 62% males and approximately 40% females and had a mean age of roughly 43 years. Pretreatment consisted of radiotherapy, temozolomide, or both, with most receiving both.

Sequencing used immunoSEQ multiplex PCR; TCRdb keeps in-frame clones, though not all of them. The table has about 44,000 clones, under 95% seen once. Stated time point: week 23, last vaccination. Each dose delivered 300 ug of mutant IDH1 20-mer peptide subcutaneously with imiquimod. The donors had new WHO grade 3 or 4 astrocytomas; these were IDH1-mutant and ATRX-lost. Remarks on this clone: Its specificity is not known.

The CDR3 sequence is 14 residues long. The V end lost 2 bases, the J end lost 5 bases, and 13 bases lay between the germline ends. Germline CDR1 is SGHRS and CDR2 is YFSETQ. Sequences were derived from PBMCs, sampled from a glioma patient whose treatment included an IDH1 peptide vaccine. The chain couples TRBV5-1 to TRBJ1-2, with a tentative D call TRBD1 (6 bases). The clonotype originates from a man over 45 with glioma. This CDR3 is CASSLGGPLYGYTF. The CDR3 DNA is TGCGCCAGCAGCTTAGGGGGGCCGCTGTATGGCTACACCTTC.